Below, one T cell receptor beta chain is given with its context. Its antigen is still unknown. From germline, CDR1 is SGHDN and CDR2 FVKESK. J lost 2 bases, V lost 2 bases, and 14 bases had no gene match. CDR3 length equals 20 residues. This sample stems from a study of cytomegalovirus exposure and HLA in healthy donors. In the PCR, 60 Vbeta and 13 Jbeta primers were used. In the study's own analysis: Among the unique TCR beta chains that a later analysis counted, about 79 million in all, about 12 million were shared. The repertoire was sequenced with immunoSEQ multiplex PCR; TCRdb's copy has only in-frame clones and lacks some. That table gives V, J and clone size, and the DNA gave D and trimming. The data hold around 96,000 clones, with around 82% observed a single time. Study-level results: A list of approximately 160 TCR beta chains associated with cytomegalovirus was given. According to reports, the classifier identified cytomegalovirus status with high specificity and sensitivity.

The sequence came from a man aged 18-30 years in good health and CMV-seronegative. The material sequenced was PBMCs. The V call is TRBV14, the J call TRBJ2-1, with TRBD2 matching 11 bases. CDR3 sequence: CASSQILLAGGPSTYNEQFF. The CDR3 DNA is TGTGCCAGCAGCCAAATACTTTTAGCGGGGGGGCCGAGTACCTACAATGAGCAGTTCTTC.